This T cell receptor beta chain was observed in a study of breast tumors, draining lymph nodes, adjacent tissues. General study points: Tumor TCR diversity was below lymph nodes but above nontumor tissue. The data were judged consistent with most tumor T cells coming from lymph node and expanding in tumor.

TCRdb re-analysed the multiplex PCR reads in MiXCR, keeping a single row per CDR3 protein. The sample contains about 140,000 distinct CDR3 sequences, 32% of which appear only once. Trimming pared 6 bases from V and 7 bases from J, leaving 9 bases between. The CDR3 runs 11 residues. The V gene's germline CDR1 is MDHEN and CDR2 SYDVKM. This clonotype occurred many times. Antigen: not known. Axillary draining lymph nodes of breast cancer patients supplied the node samples. The chain couples TRBV28 to TRBJ2-5, with D hard to call. The sequence was obtained from a female donor with breast cancer. Some clones in this sample may be carry-over from other donors' samples. The specimen sequenced was axillary lymph node tissue. This chain's CDR3 is CASSNQMTQYF. CDR3 nucleotides: TGTGCCAGCAGCAACCAAATGACCCAGTACTTC.